This T cell receptor (beta chain) is from a study of cytomegalovirus exposure and HLA in healthy donors. The study ran its PCR with 60 Vbeta and 13 Jbeta primers. The repertoire was sequenced with immunoSEQ multiplex PCR; TCRdb's copy has only in-frame clones and lacks some. The data contain 160,000 or so clones, approximately 86% of them singletons. The study, taken as a whole, reports: Most of the TCR beta V segments (in an earlier analysis) were productive either about 87% or about 30% of the time. Among the CMV-associated chains, three were confirmed in vitro as specific for CMV antigens.

Concerning this clone itself: Its specificity is unknown.

The origin of this receptor is a woman aged 18-29 years in good health and CMV-seronegative. The sequencing input was PBMCs.

CDR3 bases: TGTGCCAGCAGTGCGTCGGGTAATTCACCCCTCCACTTT. Translated: CASSASGNSPLHF. The rearrangement joins TRBV6-4 to TRBJ1-6, with D uncertain. Germline V gives CDR1 MRHNA, CDR2 SNTAGT. V lost 4 bases, J lost 6 bases, and 7 bases lay in between. CDR3 size: 13 residues.